The clone carrying this TCR beta chain was counted only a few times. Its antigen is not known. The sample is drawn from a study of PD-1 blockade in mismatch repair-deficient tumors. Whole-study results and caveats: Rapid post-treatment expansion, then contraction, generally preceding radiologic response, marked tumor-resident clones.

Measured with immunoSEQ multiplex PCR; TCRdb has only the in-frame clones, and not every one. The sample yields 60,000 to 70,000 clones, more than 70% seen once. V was clipped by 5 bases and J by 7 bases; unmatched bases: 9. Germline CDR1 is MNHEY and CDR2 is SMNVEV (reference sequence). The CDR3 spans 15 residues. All patients were mismatch repair deficient, assessed by either PCR or immunohistochemistry. The TCR-sequenced patients were three responders to pembrolizumab. The source of this sequence is an adult with mismatch repair-deficient cancer. The gene calls are TRBV27 and TRBJ2-2; 8 bases fit TRBD1. Sequencing was performed on peripheral blood, taken 52 weeks after starting pembrolizumab. DNA for the CDR3: TGTGCCAGCAGTGGGAACAGGGGGGCGGGCGGGGAGCTGTTTTTT. Its protein is CASSGNRGAGGELFF.